The TCR beta chain described here comes from a study of chemoradiotherapy in HPV16-positive cancers (dated by TCRdb to 2021 to 2024). Regarding the complete study: Candidate HPV-specific T-cell clones and common TCR motifs were defined by functional T-cell assays performed on cells from a couple of HPV16-positive patients. The candidate HPV-specific TCRs and motifs were subsequently tracked in TCR repertoires obtained from 90 or so patients with HPV-related cancers. The study asked whether T-cell immunity against the HPV oncoproteins E6 and E7 changes during chemoradiotherapy and whether it affects survival.

As concerns this clone: Its antigen target is currently unknown. No per-base quality is available; no much larger clone lies one base away.

Repertoires were sampled multiple times during chemoradiotherapy, which allowed clonal expansion in the tumor microenvironment to be followed. From the cysteine through the phenylalanine, the CDR3 covers 15 amino acids. CDR3 DNA only is kept here, 45 bases in frame from base 1. From a lookup of the germline V gene (reference sequence), CDR1 and CDR2 are LNHDA and SQIVND. Here V drops 7 bases and J drops 1 base, and the junction holds 8 bases not matched to any gene. What the research found in general, with its limitations: In HPV16-positive patients, expansion of HPV-responsive T cells during chemoradiotherapy was found to be associated with improved recurrence-free survival. The functional definition of HPV-specific T cells was derived from only a couple of HPV16-positive patients, and the survival association was reported for HPV16-positive patients. Expansion of candidate HPV-specific clones and E7-related TCR motifs was observed in the tumor microenvironment during treatment, whereas no such expansion was observed for non-HPV-specific T cells.

The library was built by means of the immunoSEQ multiplex PCR assay. TCRdb mirrors the immuneACCESS table, restricted to in-frame sequences. Some clones are absent from its copies; in checked studies, under half trace to an unresolved V gene, and the reason for the others is unknown. Here the sample has roughly 9,800 clones; around 66% occur a single time. The ten largest clones capture 12% to 15% of the sample. The sample was acquired from a patient who underwent chemoradiotherapy. Recombination joined TRBV19 with TRBJ1-1, with 8 junctional bases fitting TRBD1. The sequence came from a human donor with HPV-associated anogenital cancer. The nucleotide sequence reads as follows: TGTGCCAGTACCCCGACAGGGGATTCGAACACTGAAGCTTTCTTT. Translated, it gives CASTPTGDSNTEAFF.